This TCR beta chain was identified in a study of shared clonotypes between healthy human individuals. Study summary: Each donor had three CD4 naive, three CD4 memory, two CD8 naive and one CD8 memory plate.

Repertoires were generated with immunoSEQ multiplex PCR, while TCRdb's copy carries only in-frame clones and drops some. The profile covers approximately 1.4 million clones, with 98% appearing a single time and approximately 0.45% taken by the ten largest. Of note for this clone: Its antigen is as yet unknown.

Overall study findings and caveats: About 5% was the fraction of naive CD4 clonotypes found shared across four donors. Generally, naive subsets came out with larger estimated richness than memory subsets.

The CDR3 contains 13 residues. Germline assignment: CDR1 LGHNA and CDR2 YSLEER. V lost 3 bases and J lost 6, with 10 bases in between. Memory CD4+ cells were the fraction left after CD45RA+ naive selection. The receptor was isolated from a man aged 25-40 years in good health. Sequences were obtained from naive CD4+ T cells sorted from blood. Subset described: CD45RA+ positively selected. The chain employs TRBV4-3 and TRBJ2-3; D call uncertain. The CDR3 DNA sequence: TGCGCCAGCAGCCAGGCTTACTCCGATACGCAGTATTTT. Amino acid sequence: CASSQAYSDTQYF.